The TCR beta chain under discussion was sequenced for a study of cytomegalovirus exposure and HLA in healthy donors. In the PCR, 60 Vbeta and 13 Jbeta primers were used. TCRdb's copy holds only in-frame clones and misses some; the assay was immunoSEQ multiplex PCR. The data hold around 210,000 clones, with approximately 85% observed a single time. The CDR3 has 14 amino acids. Germline CDR1 SGHTA, CDR2 FQGNSA. Unmatched junction bases numbered 3, after V lost 1 base and J lost 5 bases. The material sequenced was PBMCs. V is TRBV7-2 and J is TRBJ2-3; 7 bases align to TRBD2. The receptor was derived from a woman in her 40s in good health and CMV-seronegative. CDR3: CASSLGLARDTQYF. CDR3 DNA: TGTGCCAGCAGCTTAGGACTAGCACGAGATACGCAGTATTTT.